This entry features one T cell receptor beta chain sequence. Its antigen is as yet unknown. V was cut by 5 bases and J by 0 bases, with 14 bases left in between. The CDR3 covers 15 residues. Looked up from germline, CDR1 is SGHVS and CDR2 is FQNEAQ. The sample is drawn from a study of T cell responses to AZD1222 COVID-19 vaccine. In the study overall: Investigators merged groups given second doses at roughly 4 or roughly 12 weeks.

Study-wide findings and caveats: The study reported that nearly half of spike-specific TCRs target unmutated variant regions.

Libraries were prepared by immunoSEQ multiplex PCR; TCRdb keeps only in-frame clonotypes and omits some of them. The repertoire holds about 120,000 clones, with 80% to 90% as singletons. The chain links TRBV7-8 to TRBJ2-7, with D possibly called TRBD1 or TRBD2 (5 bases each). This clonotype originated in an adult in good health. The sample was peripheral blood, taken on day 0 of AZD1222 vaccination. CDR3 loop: CASSLGAFSSYEQYF. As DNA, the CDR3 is TGTGCCAGCAGCCTCGGGGCTTTTAGCTCCTACGAGCAGTACTTC.